The source of this T cell receptor (beta chain) is a study of T cell repertoires in cytomegalovirus infection. TCRdb analysed the reads with MiXCR anew, one entry per CDR3 protein. The sample includes 180,000 or so distinct CDR3 sequences, about 17% seen only once; the top ten take around 27%. As concerns this clonotype: Its antigen remains unknown.

In germline, CDR1 is SGHTA, CDR2 FQGNSA. V shed 2 bases, J shed 4 bases, and the junction held 3 bases outside the gene matches. This CDR3 is built from 15 residues. Findings and caveats of the study: The ex vivo response was dominated by HLA-C-restricted CMV-specific TCR beta clonotypes. Identification of carriers of CMV plus the relevant HLA was achieved through cumulative public TCR beta family frequency.

Sequenced input: CD8+ T cells from PBMCs. V usage is TRBV7-2 and J usage is TRBJ2-2; 8 bases align to TRBD1. This receptor was taken from a human donor in good health (CMV status not recorded). Some clones in this sample may be carry-over from other donors' samples. CDR3 loop: CASSLLRGPTGELFF. The CDR3 region has the DNA TGTGCCAGCAGCTTACTCAGGGGGCCCACCGGGGAGCTGTTTTTT.